The following is a T cell receptor beta chain sequence with its context. Arm-PCR with iRepertoire HTBI primers amplified the CDR3 regions for these TCR beta libraries. Each CDR3 protein gets one entry after TCRdb re-called the multiplex PCR reads with MiXCR. This sample carries hundreds of thousands of distinct CDR3 sequences, 16% of them seen once, and the ten largest clones take 18%. The data stem from a study of regulatory T cells in long-lasting Graves disease. Specified time point: newly diagnosed GD, antithyroid drugs for less than 3 months. RNA extracted from PBMCs served as the sequencing template. These same data were also listed under a study on T cells in Graves' hyperthyroidism and ophthalmopathy. From that second work: First-round RT-PCR of the TCR CDR3 relied on the HTBI primer set. From stable hyperthyroidism, ophthalmopathy was separated by a 13 V-J model.

Here the sequenced sample was peripheral blood mononuclear cells (PBMCs), taken at new diagnosis, from a patient treated with antithyroid drugs. The sequence was obtained from a woman in her 30s with Graves disease.

In nucleotides, the CDR3 is TGTGCCAGCAGTGAAGCCCGGTTTCGAAAACTGTTTTTT. As protein: CASSEARFRKLFF. The V and J genes are TRBV2 and TRBJ1-4, with no clear D. V dropped 0 bases and J dropped 10 bases, with 9 bases sitting between them. Germline V CDR1 and CDR2: SNHLY, FYNNEI. CDR3 length: 13 residues.